The source of this T cell receptor (beta chain) is a study of PD-1 blockade in classical Hodgkin lymphoma. Overall study: On a schedule of every 2 weeks, patients received nivolumab 3 mg/kg intravenously. Study outcomes and limitations: Complete responders had baseline diversity similar to newly diagnosed patients. Although disease activity or prior therapy may be involved, causes of the repertoire differences remain undefined.

Details on this clone: Its target is not known.

Clones were read by immunoSEQ multiplex PCR, and TCRdb kept only the in-frame ones, dropping some. The table includes 9,500 or so clones, roughly four fifths detected once. Time point defined: cycle 4 day 1 (C4D1), after more than 5 weeks of nivolumab. Every patient experienced relapse after autologous stem cell transplantation, and brentuximab vedotin exposure varied. Best outcomes ranged across complete response, partial response and progressive disease. V was shortened by 3 bases and J by 0 bases, with 7 bases between the two germline ends. Germline V gene data show CDR1 as SGHRS and CDR2 as YFSETQ. The CDR3 contains 15 residues.

The receptor was isolated from a human donor with classical Hodgkin lymphoma. Sequencing used peripheral blood mononuclear cells (PBMCs), obtained before the fourth cycle of nivolumab. The chain joins TRBV5-1 to TRBJ1-6; D not certain. The DNA of the CDR3 is TGCGCCAGCAGCTACGCCAGCTCCTATAATTCACCCCTCCACTTT. This translates into CASSYASSYNSPLHF. Variable domain in full (rest from reference TRBV5-1 and TRBJ1-6): KAGVTQTPRYLIKTRGQQVTLSCSPISGHRSVSWYQQTPGQGLQFLFEYFSETQRNKGNFPGRFSGRQFSNSRSEMNVSTLELGDSALYLCASSYASSYNSPLHFGNGTRLTVT.